This TCR beta chain emerged from a study of CD8+ T cells in alopecia areata. Notes on the study in general: Sequence data from scalp samples additionally include resident alphabeta T cells of normal skin. Greater clonality was observed in lesional scalp samples, especially alopecia totalis/universalis, versus normal scalp.

V was pared by 4 bases and J by 1 base, with 2 bases between. This CDR3 comprises 11 residues. Germline CDR1 and CDR2: SGHRS and YFSETQ. Investigators isolated RNA and reverse transcribed it into cDNA to act as the sequencing template. Here immunoSEQ multiplex PCR was the method, and the copy in TCRdb shows in-frame clones only, minus some. The sample lists about 150,000 clones; around 57% were seen once. This clone has only a few counts. Its matching antigen is unknown. Other DNA sequences in this sample translate to the same CDR3. Sequenced material: CD4+ T cells sorted from blood. The rearrangement joins TRBV5-1 to TRBJ2-5; D remains ambiguous. This clonotype originated in a human donor in good health. The DNA of the CDR3 is TGCGCCAGCAGCCTCCAAGAGACCCAGTACTTC. Amino acids: CASSLQETQYF.